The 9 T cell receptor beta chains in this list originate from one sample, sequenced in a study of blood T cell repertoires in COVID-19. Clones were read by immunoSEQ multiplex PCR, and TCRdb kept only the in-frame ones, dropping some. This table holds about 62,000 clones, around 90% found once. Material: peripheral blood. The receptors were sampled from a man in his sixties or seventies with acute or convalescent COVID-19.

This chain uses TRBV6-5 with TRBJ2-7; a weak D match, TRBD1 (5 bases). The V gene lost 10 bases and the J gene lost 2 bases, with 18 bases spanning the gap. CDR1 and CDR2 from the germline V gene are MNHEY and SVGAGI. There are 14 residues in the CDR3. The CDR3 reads CATLRTRGPYEQYF. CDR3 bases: TGTGCCACCCTCCGGACACGAGGTCCCTACGAGCAGTACTTC.

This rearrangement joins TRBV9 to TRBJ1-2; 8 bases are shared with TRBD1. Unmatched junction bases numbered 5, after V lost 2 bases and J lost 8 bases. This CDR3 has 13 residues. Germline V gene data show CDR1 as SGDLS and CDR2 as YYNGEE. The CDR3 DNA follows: TGTGCCAGCAGCGTGGACAGGGTAGAGGGCTACACCTTC. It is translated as CASSVDRVEGYTF.

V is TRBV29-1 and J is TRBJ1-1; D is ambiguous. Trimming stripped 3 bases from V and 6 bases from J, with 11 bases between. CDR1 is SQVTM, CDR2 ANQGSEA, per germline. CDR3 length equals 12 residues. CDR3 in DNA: TGCAGCGTTGACAGGTCGGGGTCTGAAGCTTTCTTT. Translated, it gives CSVDRSGSEAFF.

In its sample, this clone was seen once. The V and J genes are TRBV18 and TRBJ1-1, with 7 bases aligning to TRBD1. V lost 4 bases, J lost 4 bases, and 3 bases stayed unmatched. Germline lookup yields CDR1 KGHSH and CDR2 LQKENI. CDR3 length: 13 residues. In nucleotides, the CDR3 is TGTGCCAGCTCACAGGGGGCGCGCACTGAAGCTTTCTTT. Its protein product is CASSQGARTEAFF.

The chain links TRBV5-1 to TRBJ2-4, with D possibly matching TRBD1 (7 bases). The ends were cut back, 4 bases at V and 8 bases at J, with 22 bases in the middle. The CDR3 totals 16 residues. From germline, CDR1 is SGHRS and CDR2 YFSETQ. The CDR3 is CASSPQGVGGGDIQYF. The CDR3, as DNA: TGCGCCAGCAGCCCCCAGGGGGTCGGGGGTGGCGACATTCAGTACTTC.

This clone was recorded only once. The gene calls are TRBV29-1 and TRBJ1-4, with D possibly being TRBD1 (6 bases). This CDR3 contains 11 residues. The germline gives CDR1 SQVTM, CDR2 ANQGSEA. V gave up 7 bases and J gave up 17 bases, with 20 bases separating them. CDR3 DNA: TGCAGCGCCCGCGATGCAGGGGCTGGATTTTTT. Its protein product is CSARDAGAGFF. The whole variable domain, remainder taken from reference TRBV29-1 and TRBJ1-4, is SAVISQKPSRDICQRGTSLTIQCQVDSQVTMMFWYRQQPGQSLTLIATANQGSEATYESGFVIDKFPISRPNLTFSTLTVSNMSPEDSSIYLCSARDAGAGFFGSGTQLSVL.

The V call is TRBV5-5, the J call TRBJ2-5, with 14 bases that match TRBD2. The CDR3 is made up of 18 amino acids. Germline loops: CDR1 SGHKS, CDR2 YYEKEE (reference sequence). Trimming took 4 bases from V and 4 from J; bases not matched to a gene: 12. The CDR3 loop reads CASSPGLAGGPTRETQYF. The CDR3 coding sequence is TGTGCCAGCAGCCCCGGACTAGCGGGGGGCCCCACCCGAGAGACCCAGTACTTC.

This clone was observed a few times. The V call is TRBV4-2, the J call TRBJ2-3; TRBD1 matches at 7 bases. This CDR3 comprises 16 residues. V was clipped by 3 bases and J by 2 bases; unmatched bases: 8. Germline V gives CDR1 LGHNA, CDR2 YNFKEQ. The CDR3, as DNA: TGTGCCAGCAGCCAGGCAGGGGGACAGTACACAGATACGCAGTATTTT. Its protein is CASSQAGGQYTDTQYF.

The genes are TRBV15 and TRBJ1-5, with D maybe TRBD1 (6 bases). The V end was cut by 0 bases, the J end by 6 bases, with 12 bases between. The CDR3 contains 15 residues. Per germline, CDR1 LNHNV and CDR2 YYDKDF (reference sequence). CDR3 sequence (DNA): TGTGCCACCAGCAGAGATACAGGGAGTAGTCAGCCCCAGCATTTT. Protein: CATSRDTGSSQPQHF.